A single sample gave rise to the 5 T cell receptor beta chains below, sequenced in a study of blood T cell repertoires in COVID-19. Assay: immunoSEQ multiplex PCR; the TCRdb copy retains only in-frame clones and omits some. The repertoire holds roughly 100,000 clones, about four fifths seen once, with approximately 38% in the top ten. The material sequenced was peripheral blood. The source of these receptors is an elderly man with acute or convalescent COVID-19.

The rearrangement uses TRBV5-1 and TRBJ2-2, with D possibly matching TRBD2 (6 bases). The germline V gene encodes CDR1 SGHRS and CDR2 YFSETQ. The CDR3 totals 16 residues. V lost 2 bases, J lost 2 bases, and 13 bases lay in between. The CDR3 DNA follows: TGCGCCAGCAGCTTACTAGCTATAGCCAACACCGGGGAGCTGTTTTTT. It is translated as CASSLLAIANTGELFF.

The chain uses TRBV30 and TRBJ2-1; 7 bases line up with TRBD2. From germline, CDR1 is GTSNPN and CDR2 SVGIG (reference sequence). V dropped 6 bases and J dropped 7; count of bases not matched to a gene: 3. The CDR3 totals 11 residues. The CDR3 coding sequence is TGTGCCTGTGGGGGGGAGAATGAGCAGTTCTTC. Amino acids: CACGGENEQFF.

The chain combines TRBV18 with TRBJ1-2, with 10 bases identical to TRBD1. The CDR3 is 16 residues long. Germline V CDR1 and CDR2: KGHSH, LQKENI. The V and J ends lost 3 bases and 4 bases, in that order; junction bases with no gene match: 8. DNA for the CDR3: TGTGCCAGCTCACCTCGGACAGGGGGATTTCTCTATGGCTACACCTTC. Protein product: CASSPRTGGFLYGYTF.

The chain recombines TRBV6-1 with TRBJ2-7; maybe TRBD1 (5 bases). Germline loops: CDR1 MNHNS, CDR2 SASEGT. Deletions cut 3 bases from V and 1 base from J, with 13 bases between. This CDR3 has 15 amino acids. The CDR3: CASSDRSRQSYEQYF. The CDR3 DNA reads as TGTGCCAGCAGTGACCGCTCTCGACAGTCCTACGAGCAGTACTTC.

The chain carries TRBV18 and TRBJ1-2; D remains unclear. The CDR3 has 13 amino acids. The V and J ends lost 2 bases and 4 bases respectively, with 8 bases between them. Germline V gene sequence: CDR1 KGHSH, CDR2 LQKENI. This CDR3 is CASSPTSVYGYTF. The CDR3 region has the DNA TGTGCCAGCTCACCAACTTCGGTCTATGGCTACACCTTC.